The present T cell receptor beta chain was sequenced within a study of T cells after yellow fever vaccination. The wider study: With SMART-Seq v4 Ultra Low Input, the fractions containing low cell numbers were prepared.

This clonotype was seen many times. The CDR3 runs to 15 residues. Trimming shortened V by 6 bases and J by 2 bases, and 11 bases separated the two germline ends. Points from the study as a whole: Some clonotypes, a small share, were shared between CD4 and CD8 compartments.

TCRdb re-derived calls from the 5' RACE reads in MiXCR, one entry per CDR3 protein. The table has about 53,000 distinct CDR3 sequences, about 5.6% seen once. The clonotype was recovered from a man between 18 and 35 years old who received the YFV17D yellow fever vaccine. The material was PBMCs, either bulk or a sorted T-cell subset (CD4+, CD8+, memory, or dextramer-sorted; not recorded which), obtained on the day of the yellow fever booster vaccination. The chain recombines TRBV12-3 or TRBV12-4 with TRBJ2-6; a weak D match, TRBD2 (5 bases). The CDR3 sequence: CASRPSGPGANVLTF. CDR3 bases: TGTGCCAGCAGGCCGAGCGGCCCTGGGGCCAACGTCCTGACTTTC.